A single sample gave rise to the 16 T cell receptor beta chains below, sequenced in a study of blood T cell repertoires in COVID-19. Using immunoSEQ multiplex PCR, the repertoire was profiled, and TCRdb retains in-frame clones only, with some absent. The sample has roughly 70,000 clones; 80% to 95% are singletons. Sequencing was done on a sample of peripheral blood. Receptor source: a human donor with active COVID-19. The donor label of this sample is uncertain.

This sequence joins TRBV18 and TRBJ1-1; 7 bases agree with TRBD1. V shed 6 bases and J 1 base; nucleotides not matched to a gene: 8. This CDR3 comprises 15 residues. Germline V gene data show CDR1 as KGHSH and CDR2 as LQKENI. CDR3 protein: CASSVSTGQNTEAFF. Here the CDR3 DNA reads TGTGCCAGCTCTGTTTCGACAGGGCAGAACACTGAAGCTTTCTTT.

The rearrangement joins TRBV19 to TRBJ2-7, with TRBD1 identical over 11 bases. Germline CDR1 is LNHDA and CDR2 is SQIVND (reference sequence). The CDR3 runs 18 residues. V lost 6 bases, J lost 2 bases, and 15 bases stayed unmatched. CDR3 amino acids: CASSPRDRGTFDAYEQYF. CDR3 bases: TGTGCCAGTAGCCCTCGGGACAGGGGGACTTTCGACGCCTACGAGCAGTACTTC.

This CDR3 is CASSRQGVDYEQYF. The DNA of the CDR3 is TGTGCCAGCAGCCGACAGGGGGTCGACTACGAGCAGTACTTC. The chain combines TRBV11-1 with TRBJ2-7; TRBD1 aligns across 9 bases. Germline assignment: CDR1 SGHAT and CDR2 FQDESV (reference sequence). After removal of 5 bases from V and 3 bases from J, the junction contained 5 bases not matched to a gene. The CDR3 covers 14 residues. The full variable domain, its missing parts supplied by reference TRBV11-1 and TRBJ2-7, is EAEVAQSPRYKITEKSQAVAFWCDPISGHATLYWYRQILGQGPELLVQFQDESVVDDSQLPKDRFSAERLKGVDSTLKIQPAELGDSAMYLCASSRQGVDYEQYFGPGTRLTVT.

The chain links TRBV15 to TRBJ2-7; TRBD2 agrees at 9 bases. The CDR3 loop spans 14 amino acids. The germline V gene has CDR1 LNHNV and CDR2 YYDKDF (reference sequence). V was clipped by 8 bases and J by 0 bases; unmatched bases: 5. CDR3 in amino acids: CATGFSGSSYEQYF. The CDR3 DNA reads TGTGCCACCGGGTTTAGCGGGAGCTCCTACGAGCAGTACTTC.

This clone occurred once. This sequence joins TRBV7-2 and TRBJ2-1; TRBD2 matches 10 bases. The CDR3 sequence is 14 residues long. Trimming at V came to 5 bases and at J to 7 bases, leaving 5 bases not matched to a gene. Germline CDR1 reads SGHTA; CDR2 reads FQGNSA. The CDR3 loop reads CASSSGRAGNEQFF. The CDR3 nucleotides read TGTGCCAGCAGCAGCGGGAGGGCCGGTAATGAGCAGTTCTTC.

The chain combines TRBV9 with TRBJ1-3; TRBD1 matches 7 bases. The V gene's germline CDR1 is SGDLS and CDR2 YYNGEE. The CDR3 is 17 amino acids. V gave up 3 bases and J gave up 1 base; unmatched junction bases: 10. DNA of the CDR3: TGTGCCAGCAGCGAATCCGGGACAGTGATTTCTGGAAACACCATATATTTT. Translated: CASSESGTVISGNTIYF.

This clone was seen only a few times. The CDR3 region is CATSELGQYNEQFF. CDR3 nucleotides: TGTGCCACCAGCGAGCTCGGACAATACAATGAGCAGTTCTTC. This rearrangement joins TRBV15 to TRBJ2-1, with a possible D match to TRBD1 (5 bases). Germline V gives CDR1 LNHNV, CDR2 YYDKDF (reference sequence). The CDR3 sequence is 14 residues long. The V gene lost 5 bases and the J gene lost 4 bases, with 12 bases spanning the gap.

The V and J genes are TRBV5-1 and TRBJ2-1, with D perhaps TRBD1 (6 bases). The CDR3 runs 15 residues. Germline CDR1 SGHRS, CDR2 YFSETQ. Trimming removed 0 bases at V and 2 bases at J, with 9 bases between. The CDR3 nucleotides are TGCGCCAGCAGCTTGGTTGGACAGCCCTACAATGAGCAGTTCTTC. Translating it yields CASSLVGQPYNEQFF.

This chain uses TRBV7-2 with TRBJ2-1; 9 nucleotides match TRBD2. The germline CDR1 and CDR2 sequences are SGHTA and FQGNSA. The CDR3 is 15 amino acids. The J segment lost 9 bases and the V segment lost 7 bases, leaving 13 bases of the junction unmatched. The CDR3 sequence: CASNPIAGVGGEQFF. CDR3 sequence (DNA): TGTGCCAGCAACCCTATAGCGGGAGTAGGCGGTGAGCAGTTCTTC.

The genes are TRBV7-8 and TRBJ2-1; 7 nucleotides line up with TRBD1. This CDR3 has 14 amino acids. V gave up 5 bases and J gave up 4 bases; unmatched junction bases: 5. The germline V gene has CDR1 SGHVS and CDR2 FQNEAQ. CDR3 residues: CASSQKTGYNEQFF. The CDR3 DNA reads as TGTGCCAGCAGCCAGAAGACAGGGTACAATGAGCAGTTCTTC. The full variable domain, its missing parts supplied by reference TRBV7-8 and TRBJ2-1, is GAGVSQSPRYKVAKRGQDVALRCDPISGHVSLFWYQQALGQGPEFLTYFQNEAQLDKSGLPSDRFFAERPEGSVSTLKIQRTQQEDSAVYLCASSQKTGYNEQFFGPGTRLTVL.

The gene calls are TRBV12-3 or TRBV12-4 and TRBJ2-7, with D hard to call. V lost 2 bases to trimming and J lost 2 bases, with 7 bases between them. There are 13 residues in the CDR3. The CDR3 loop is CASSLPPAYEQYF. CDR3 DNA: TGTGCCAGCAGTTTACCCCCGGCCTACGAGCAGTACTTC.

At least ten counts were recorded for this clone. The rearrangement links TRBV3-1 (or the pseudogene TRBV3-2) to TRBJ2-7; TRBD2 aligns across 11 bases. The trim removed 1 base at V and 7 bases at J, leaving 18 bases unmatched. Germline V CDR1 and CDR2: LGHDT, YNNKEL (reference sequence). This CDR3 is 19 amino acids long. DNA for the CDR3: TGTGCCAGCAGCCAAGCCCGGTGTCCTAGCGGGAGGTTACTGGGGGAGCAGTACTTC. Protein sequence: CASSQARCPSGRLLGEQYF.

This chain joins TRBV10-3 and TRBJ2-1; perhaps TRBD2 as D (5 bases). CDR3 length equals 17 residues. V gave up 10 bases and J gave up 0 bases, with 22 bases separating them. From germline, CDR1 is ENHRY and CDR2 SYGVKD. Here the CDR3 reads CATNEEASSSSYNEQFF. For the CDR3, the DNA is TGTGCCACCAACGAGGAGGCTAGCTCCAGCTCCTACAATGAGCAGTTCTTC.

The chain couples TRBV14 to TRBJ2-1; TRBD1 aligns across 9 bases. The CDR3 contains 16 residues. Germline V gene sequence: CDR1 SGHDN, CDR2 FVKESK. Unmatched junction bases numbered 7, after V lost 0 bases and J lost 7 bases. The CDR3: CASSQDAGQGLNEQFF. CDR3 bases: TGTGCCAGCAGCCAAGATGCAGGACAGGGGCTGAATGAGCAGTTCTTC.

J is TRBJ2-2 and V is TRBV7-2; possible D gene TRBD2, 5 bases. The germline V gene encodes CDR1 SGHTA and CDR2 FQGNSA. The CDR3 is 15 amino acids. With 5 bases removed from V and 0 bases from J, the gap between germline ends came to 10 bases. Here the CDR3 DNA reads TGTGCCAGCAGCAAGCGGATGTCGAACACCGGGGAGCTGTTTTTT. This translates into CASSKRMSNTGELFF.

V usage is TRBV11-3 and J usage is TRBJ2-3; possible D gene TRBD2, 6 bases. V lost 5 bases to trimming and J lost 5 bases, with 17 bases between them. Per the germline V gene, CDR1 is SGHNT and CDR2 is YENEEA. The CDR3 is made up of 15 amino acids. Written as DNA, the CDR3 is TGTGCCAGCAGCCCGGGGGTCGGGGCCGAAGATACGCAGTATTTT. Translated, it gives CASSPGVGAEDTQYF.